This record covers a single T cell receptor (beta chain). This sample stems from a study of cytomegalovirus exposure and HLA in healthy donors. PCR employed 60 Vbeta and 13 Jbeta primers. TCRdb's table, derived via immunoSEQ multiplex PCR, lists solely in-frame clones and lacks some. The sample yields 130,000 or so clones, roughly 71% seen once. The TCR comes from a middle-aged woman in good health and CMV-seropositive. Sample: PBMCs.

This CDR3 is CASSLTGVHEQYF. For the CDR3, the DNA is TGTGCCAGCAGTTTAACAGGGGTCCACGAGCAGTACTTC. The chain has TRBV27 and TRBJ2-7; 7 bases map to TRBD1. This CDR3 region has 13 residues. V was pared by 2 bases and J by 5 bases, with 3 bases of the junction left unmatched. Looked up from germline, CDR1 is MNHEY and CDR2 is SMNVEV (reference sequence).